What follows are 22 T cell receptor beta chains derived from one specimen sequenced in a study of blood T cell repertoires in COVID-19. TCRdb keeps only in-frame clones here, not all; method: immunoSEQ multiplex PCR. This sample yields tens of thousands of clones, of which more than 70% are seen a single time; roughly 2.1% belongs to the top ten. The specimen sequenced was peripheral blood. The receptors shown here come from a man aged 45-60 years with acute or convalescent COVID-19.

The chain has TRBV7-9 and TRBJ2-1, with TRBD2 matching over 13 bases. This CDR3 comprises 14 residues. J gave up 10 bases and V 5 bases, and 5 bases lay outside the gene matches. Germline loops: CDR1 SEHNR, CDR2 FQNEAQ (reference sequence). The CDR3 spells CASSPGLAGAEQFF. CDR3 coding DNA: TGTGCCAGCAGCCCCGGACTAGCGGGGGCCGAGCAGTTCTTC.

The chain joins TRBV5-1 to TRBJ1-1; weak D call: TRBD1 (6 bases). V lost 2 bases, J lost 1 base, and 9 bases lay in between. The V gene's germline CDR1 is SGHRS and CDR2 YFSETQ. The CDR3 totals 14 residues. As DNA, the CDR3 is TGCGCCAGCAGCTTAGGACAGCCGAACACTGAAGCTTTCTTT. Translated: CASSLGQPNTEAFF. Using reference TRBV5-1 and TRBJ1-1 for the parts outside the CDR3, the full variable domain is KAGVTQTPRYLIKTRGQQVTLSCSPISGHRSVSWYQQTPGQGLQFLFEYFSETQRNKGNFPGRFSGRQFSNSRSEMNVSTLELGDSALYLCASSLGQPNTEAFFGQGTRLTVV.

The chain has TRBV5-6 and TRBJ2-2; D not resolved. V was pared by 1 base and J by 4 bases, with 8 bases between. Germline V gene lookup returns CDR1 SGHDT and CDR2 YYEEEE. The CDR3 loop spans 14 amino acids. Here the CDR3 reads CASSLQVITGELFF. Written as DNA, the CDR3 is TGTGCCAGCAGCTTGCAGGTCATCACCGGGGAGCTGTTTTTT.

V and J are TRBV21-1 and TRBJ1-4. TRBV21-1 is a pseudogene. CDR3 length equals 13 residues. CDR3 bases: TGTGCCAGCAGCAAAAACGCGGATGAAAAACTGTTTTTT. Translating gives CASSKNADEKLFF.

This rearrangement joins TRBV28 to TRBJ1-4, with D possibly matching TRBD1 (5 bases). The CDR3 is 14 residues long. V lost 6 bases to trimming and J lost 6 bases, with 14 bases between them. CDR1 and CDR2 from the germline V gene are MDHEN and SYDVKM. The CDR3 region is CASRSMGQYEKLFF. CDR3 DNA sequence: TGTGCCAGCAGATCGATGGGGCAGTATGAAAAACTGTTTTTT.

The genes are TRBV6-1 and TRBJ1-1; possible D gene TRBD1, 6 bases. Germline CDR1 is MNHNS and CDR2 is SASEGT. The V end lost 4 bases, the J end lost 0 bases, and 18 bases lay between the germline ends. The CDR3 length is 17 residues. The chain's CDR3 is CASSGQDLSFMNTEAFF. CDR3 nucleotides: TGTGCCAGCAGTGGACAGGATCTCTCCTTTATGAACACTGAAGCTTTCTTT.

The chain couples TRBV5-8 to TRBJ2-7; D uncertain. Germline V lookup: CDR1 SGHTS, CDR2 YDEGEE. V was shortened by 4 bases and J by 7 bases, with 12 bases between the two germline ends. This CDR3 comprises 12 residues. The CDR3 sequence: CASSPVHAEQYF. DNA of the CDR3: TGTGCCAGCAGCCCCGTTCACGCGGAGCAGTACTTC.

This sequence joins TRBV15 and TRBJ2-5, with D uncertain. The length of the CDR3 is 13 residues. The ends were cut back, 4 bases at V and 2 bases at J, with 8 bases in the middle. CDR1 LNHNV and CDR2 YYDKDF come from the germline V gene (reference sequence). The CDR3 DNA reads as TGTGCCACCAGCACGACGGAGCAAGAGACCCAGTACTTC. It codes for CATSTTEQETQYF.

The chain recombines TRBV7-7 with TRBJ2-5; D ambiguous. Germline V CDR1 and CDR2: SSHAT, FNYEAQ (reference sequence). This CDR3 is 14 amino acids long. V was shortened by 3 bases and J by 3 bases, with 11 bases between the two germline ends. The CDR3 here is CASSLVRGEETQYF. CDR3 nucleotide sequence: TGTGCCAGCAGCTTGGTCAGAGGTGAAGAGACCCAGTACTTC.

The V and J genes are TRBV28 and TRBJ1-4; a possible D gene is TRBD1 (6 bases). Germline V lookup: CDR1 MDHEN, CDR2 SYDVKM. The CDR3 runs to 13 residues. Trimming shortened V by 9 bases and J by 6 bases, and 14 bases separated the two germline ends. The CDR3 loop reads CASRQASDEKLFF. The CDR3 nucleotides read TGTGCCAGTCGACAGGCCTCGGATGAAAAACTGTTTTTT.

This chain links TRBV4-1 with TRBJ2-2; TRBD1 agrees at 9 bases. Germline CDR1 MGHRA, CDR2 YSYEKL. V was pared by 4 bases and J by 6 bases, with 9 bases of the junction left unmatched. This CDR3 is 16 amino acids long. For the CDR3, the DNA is TGCGCCAGCAGCCGAGGGACAGGGACGGGCGCCGGGGAGCTGTTTTTT. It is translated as CASSRGTGTGAGELFF.

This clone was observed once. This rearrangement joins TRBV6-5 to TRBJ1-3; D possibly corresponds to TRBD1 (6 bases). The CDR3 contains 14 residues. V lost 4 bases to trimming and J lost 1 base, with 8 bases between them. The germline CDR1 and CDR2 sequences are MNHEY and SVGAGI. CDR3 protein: CASSSGQSGNTIYF. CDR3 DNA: TGTGCCAGCAGTTCCGGACAGTCTGGAAACACCATATATTTT.

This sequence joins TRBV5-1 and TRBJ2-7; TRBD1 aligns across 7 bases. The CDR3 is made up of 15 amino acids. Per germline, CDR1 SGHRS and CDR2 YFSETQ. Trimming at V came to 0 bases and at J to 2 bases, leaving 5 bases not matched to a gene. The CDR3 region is CASSLARTGPYEQYF. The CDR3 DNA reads TGCGCCAGCAGCTTGGCCCGGACAGGCCCCTACGAGCAGTACTTC.

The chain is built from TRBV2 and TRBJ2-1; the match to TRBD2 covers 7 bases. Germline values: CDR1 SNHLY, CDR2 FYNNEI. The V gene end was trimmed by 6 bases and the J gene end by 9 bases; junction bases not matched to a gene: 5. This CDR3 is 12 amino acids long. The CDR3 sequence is CASRGGSFEQFF. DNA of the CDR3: TGTGCCAGCAGGGGGGGGTCGTTTGAGCAGTTCTTC.

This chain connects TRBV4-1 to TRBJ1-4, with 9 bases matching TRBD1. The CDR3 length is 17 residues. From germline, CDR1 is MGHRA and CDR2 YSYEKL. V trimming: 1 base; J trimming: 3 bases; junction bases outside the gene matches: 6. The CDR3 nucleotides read TGCGCCAGCAGCCAAGTGGGACAGGGCATTGCTAATGAAAAACTGTTTTTT. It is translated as CASSQVGQGIANEKLFF.

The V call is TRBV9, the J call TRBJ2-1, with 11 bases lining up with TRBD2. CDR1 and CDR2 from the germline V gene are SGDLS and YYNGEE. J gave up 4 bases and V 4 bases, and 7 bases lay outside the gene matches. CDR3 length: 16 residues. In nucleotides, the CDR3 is TGTGCCAGCAGCACTCGACTAGCGGGGAGTTACAATGAGCAGTTCTTC. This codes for CASSTRLAGSYNEQFF.

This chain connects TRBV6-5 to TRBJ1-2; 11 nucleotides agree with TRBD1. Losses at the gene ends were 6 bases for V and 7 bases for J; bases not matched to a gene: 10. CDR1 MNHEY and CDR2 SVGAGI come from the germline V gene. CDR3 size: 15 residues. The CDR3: CASRQGQGAQGGYTF. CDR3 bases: TGTGCCAGCAGGCAAGGACAGGGGGCGCAAGGTGGCTACACCTTC.

This CDR3 is CASSRGAPGRETQYF. CDR3 sequence (DNA): TGTGCCAGCAGTCGCGGGGCTCCGGGGAGAGAGACCCAGTACTTC. V and J are TRBV6-5 and TRBJ2-5, with TRBD2 as a possible D gene (6 bases). The germline V and J ends were trimmed by 5 bases and 4 bases, with 17 bases remaining between them. CDR3 size: 15 residues. Germline V gives CDR1 MNHEY, CDR2 SVGAGI.

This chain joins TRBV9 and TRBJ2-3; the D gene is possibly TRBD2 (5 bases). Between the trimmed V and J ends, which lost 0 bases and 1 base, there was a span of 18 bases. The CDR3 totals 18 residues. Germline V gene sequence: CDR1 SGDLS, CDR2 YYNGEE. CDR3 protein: CASSVVDSAYGGTDTQYF. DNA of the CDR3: TGTGCCAGCAGCGTAGTGGATAGCGCTTACGGGGGCACAGATACGCAGTATTTT.

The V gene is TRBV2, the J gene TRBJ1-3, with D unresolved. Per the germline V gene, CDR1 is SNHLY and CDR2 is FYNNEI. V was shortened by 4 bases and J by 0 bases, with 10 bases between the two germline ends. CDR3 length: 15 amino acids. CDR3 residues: CASSALWASGNTIYF. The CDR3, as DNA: TGTGCCAGCAGTGCACTCTGGGCCTCTGGAAACACCATATATTTT.

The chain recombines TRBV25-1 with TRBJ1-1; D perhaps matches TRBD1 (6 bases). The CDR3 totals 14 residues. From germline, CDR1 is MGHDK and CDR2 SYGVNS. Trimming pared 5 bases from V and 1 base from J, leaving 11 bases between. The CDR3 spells CASSPLGANTEAFF. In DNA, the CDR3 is TGTGCCAGCAGTCCACTGGGGGCGAACACTGAAGCTTTCTTT.

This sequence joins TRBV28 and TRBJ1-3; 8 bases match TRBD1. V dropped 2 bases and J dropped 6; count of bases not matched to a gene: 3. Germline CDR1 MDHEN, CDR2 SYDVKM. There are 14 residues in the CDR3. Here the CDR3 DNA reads TGTGCCAGCAGTTTAGGACAGGGTCTAAACACCATATATTTT. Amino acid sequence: CASSLGQGLNTIYF.